Shown below are 17 T cell receptor beta chains from a single sample sequenced in a study of T cells expressing NK-cell markers. From its re-call of the 5' RACE reads, TCRdb lists each CDR3 protein once, without DNA. The sample is made up of some 460,000 distinct CDR3 sequences, and the top ten hold around 1.4% of it. The sequenced sample consisted of blood T cells: a sorted CD56 or NKG2C T cell subset, CD4+ or CD8+ T cells, or bulk PBMC T cells (not recorded which). The receptor source for this set is a woman aged 50 to 65 in good health.

J is TRBJ2-1 and V is TRBV3-1. Germline CDR1 and CDR2: LGHDT and YNNKEL (reference sequence). This CDR3 spans 13 amino acids. CDR3 protein: CASSLLKADEQFF.

V gene TRBV12-3 or TRBV12-4 combines with J gene TRBJ1-3; there is no DNA to check the TCRdb D call of TRBD1. This CDR3 is built from 15 residues. The CDR3: CASSSGQGLESTIYF.

This chain connects TRBV11-2 to TRBJ2-1. The CDR3 spans 15 residues. From germline, CDR1 is SGHAT and CDR2 FQNNGV. The CDR3 region is CASRKWGGSYNEQFF.

The chain employs TRBV19 and TRBJ2-1; TCRdb indicates TRBD1, and absent DNA this call remains unverified. The germline gives CDR1 LNHDA, CDR2 SQIVND (reference sequence). The CDR3 has 16 residues. CDR3: CASSTPLGGWSNEQFF.

This chain links TRBV12-3 or TRBV12-4 with TRBJ1-5; TCRdb selects TRBD1, and the lack of DNA leaves this call unchecked. This CDR3 region has 19 residues. This chain's CDR3 is CASRASYRGLGNSNQPQHF.

The chain combines TRBV7-2 with TRBJ2-3; without DNA, the TCRdb call of TRBD2 cannot be checked. The CDR3 consists of 15 residues. Germline CDR1 and CDR2: SGHTA and FQGNSA. The chain's CDR3 is CASSLRAGDATAQYF.

The chain has TRBV2 and TRBJ1-2; checking the TCRdb D call of TRBD1 is not possible without DNA. CDR3 length: 18 amino acids. Germline V lookup: CDR1 SNHLY, CDR2 FYNNEI. CDR3 sequence reads: CASRAPLGGGHLNYGYTF.

The chain joins TRBV15 to TRBJ2-3; TCRdb outputs TRBD2, but without DNA this stays unchecked. Germline V gives CDR1 LNHNV, CDR2 YYDKDF (reference sequence). The CDR3 is 16 residues long. CDR3 in amino acids: CATSSMAGGPPDTQYF. Filled out from reference TRBV15 and TRBJ2-3, the complete variable domain reads DAMVIQNPRYQVTQFGKPVTLSCSQTLNHNVMYWYQQKSSQAPKLLFHYYDKDFNNEADTPDNFQSRRPNTSFCFLDIRSPGLGDTAMYLCATSSMAGGPPDTQYFGPGTRLTVL.

The chain employs TRBV12-3 or TRBV12-4 and TRBJ1-1. The CDR3 has 12 residues. The CDR3 sequence: CASRRYGTEAFF.

The V and J genes are TRBV20-1 and TRBJ2-2; the TCRdb call, TRBD1, lacks DNA for checking. The CDR3 is made up of 15 amino acids. Germline loops: CDR1 DFQATT, CDR2 SNEGSKA (reference sequence). This CDR3 is CSARDGNRAAGELFF.

The CDR3 sequence: CASSYSIAPSAPQETQYF. The chain uses TRBV6-5 and TRBJ2-5; with no DNA, the TCRdb D assignment of TRBD1 cannot be verified. Germline values: CDR1 MNHEY, CDR2 SVGAGI. CDR3 length equals 18 residues.

The rearrangement uses TRBV4-1 and TRBJ1-5; as DNA is missing, the TRBD1 call by TCRdb cannot be tested. Germline V gene data show CDR1 as MGHRA and CDR2 as YSYEKL. This CDR3 spans 18 amino acids. This chain's CDR3 is CASSQSPTQGASNQPQHF.

The CDR3 spells CASSLWESPQYF. V and J are TRBV5-1 and TRBJ2-5. Germline V gene lookup returns CDR1 SGHRS and CDR2 YFSETQ. This CDR3 has 12 amino acids. The entire variable domain, with the rest obtained from reference TRBV5-1 and TRBJ2-5, is as follows: KAGVTQTPRYLIKTRGQQVTLSCSPISGHRSVSWYQQTPGQGLQFLFEYFSETQRNKGNFPGRFSGRQFSNSRSEMNVSTLELGDSALYLCASSLWESPQYFGPGTRLLVL.

J is TRBJ1-1 and V is TRBV14. The CDR3 spans 14 residues. Germline V gene sequence: CDR1 SGHDN, CDR2 FVKESK. CDR3 loop: CASSREGLNTEAFF.

V gene TRBV30 combines with J gene TRBJ2-3; TCRdb's assignment of TRBD2 cannot be checked, as there is no DNA. CDR1 and CDR2 (germline): GTSNPN, SVGIG (reference sequence). This CDR3 has 16 residues. CDR3 loop: CAWRTGTSGHTDTQYF.

The V gene is TRBV9, the J gene TRBJ2-1. Germline loops: CDR1 SGDLS, CDR2 YYNGEE. The CDR3 is 13 amino acids. This CDR3 is CASSVVSLGEQFF.

J is TRBJ1-1 and V is TRBV3-1; the TCRdb call, TRBD1, lacks DNA for checking. This CDR3 has 13 amino acids. CDR1 and CDR2 (germline): LGHDT, YNNKEL (reference sequence). This CDR3 is CASSEGQATEAFF.